This entry concerns a single TCR beta chain. Its antigen is still unknown. The ends were cut back, 5 bases at V and 5 bases at J, with 6 bases in the middle. There are 11 residues in the CDR3. Germline CDR1 is LNHDA and CDR2 is SQIVND (reference sequence). The data stem from a study of cytomegalovirus exposure and HLA in healthy donors. Study conclusions and caveats: The study listed 164 cytomegalovirus-associated TCR beta chains. It was reportedly the case that the classifier diagnosed cytomegalovirus status with high specificity and sensitivity. CMV antigen specificity of a few CMV-associated chains was confirmed in vitro. Presence/absence analysis assumed near-uniform sequencing depth across donors.

Vbeta (60) and Jbeta (13) primers were used in the PCR. Assay used: immunoSEQ multiplex PCR; TCRdb lists only in-frame clones, some missing. There are roughly 150,000 clones in the sample; less than 85% occur only once, and around 7% lies in the top ten. This rearrangement joins TRBV19 to TRBJ1-2, with D tentatively TRBD1 (5 bases). The sequence was collected from a woman in her 50s in good health and CMV-seropositive. The sample was PBMCs. CDR3 loop: CASSDRYGYTF. The CDR3 DNA sequence: TGTGCCAGTAGTGACAGATATGGCTACACCTTC.